The clone carrying this T cell receptor beta chain was picked up a small number of times. Unique molecular identifiers were incorporated into the prepared TCRbeta library. MiXCR, applied by TCRdb to the PCR reads, yields one record per CDR3 protein. The repertoire holds hundreds of thousands of distinct CDR3 sequences, around a sixth seen once, with over 0.95% in the top ten. V dropped 1 base and J dropped 3 bases, with 16 bases sitting between them. The CDR3 is 16 residues long. Germline CDR1 and CDR2: MDHEN and SYDVKM. The record originates from a study of T-cell reconstitution after alpha-beta-depleted transplantation in children.

V is TRBV28 and J is TRBJ2-7; the D gene is possibly TRBD1 (5 bases). Sequencing used PBMCs from the stem cell graft donor, obtained from the stem cell graft. The TCR was taken from a human donor who donated a stem cell graft to a child with acute myeloid leukemia. The CDR3 sequence: CASSLSLKTVSYEQYV. The CDR3 DNA is TGTGCCAGCAGTTTATCCCTTAAGACAGTGAGCTACGAGCAGTACGTC.